One TCR beta chain is described in this entry. The authors reverse transcribed all of the isolated RNA, so sequencing captured expressed TCRB transcripts. The method was immunoSEQ multiplex PCR; TCRdb's version includes in-frame clones alone and lacks a portion of them. The sample consists of roughly 250,000 clones, 7.5% to 10% of them appearing once. The data stem from a study of beta chain features in type 1 diabetes. This CDR3 contains 14 residues. Germline loops: CDR1 SGHRS, CDR2 YFSETQ. J lost 6 bases, V lost 4 bases, and 10 bases had no gene match. The receptor was derived from a woman aged 18-35 years in good health. The specimen was naive CD4+ T cells from blood. The chain links TRBV5-1 to TRBJ2-7; 7 bases line up with TRBD1. The CDR3 region has the DNA TGCGCCAGCAGCGGTGGGGAAGGGGGCAGCGAGCAGTACTTC. It translates to CASSGGEGGSEQYF.